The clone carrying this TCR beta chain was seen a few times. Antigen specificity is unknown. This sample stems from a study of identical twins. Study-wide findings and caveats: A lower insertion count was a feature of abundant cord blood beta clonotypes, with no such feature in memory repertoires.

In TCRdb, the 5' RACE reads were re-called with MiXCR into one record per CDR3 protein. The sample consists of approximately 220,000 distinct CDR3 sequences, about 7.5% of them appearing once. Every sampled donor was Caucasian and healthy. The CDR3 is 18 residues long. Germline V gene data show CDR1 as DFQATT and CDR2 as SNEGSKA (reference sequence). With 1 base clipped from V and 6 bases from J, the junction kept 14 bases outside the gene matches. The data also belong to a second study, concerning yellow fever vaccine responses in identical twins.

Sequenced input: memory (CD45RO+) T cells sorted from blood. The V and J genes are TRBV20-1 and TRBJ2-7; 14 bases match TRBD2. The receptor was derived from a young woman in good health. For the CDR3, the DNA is TGCAGTGCTAGAGTCCCCAACCCCAGACTAGCGGGAGGGGTCGAGCAGTACTTC. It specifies CSARVPNPRLAGGVEQYF.